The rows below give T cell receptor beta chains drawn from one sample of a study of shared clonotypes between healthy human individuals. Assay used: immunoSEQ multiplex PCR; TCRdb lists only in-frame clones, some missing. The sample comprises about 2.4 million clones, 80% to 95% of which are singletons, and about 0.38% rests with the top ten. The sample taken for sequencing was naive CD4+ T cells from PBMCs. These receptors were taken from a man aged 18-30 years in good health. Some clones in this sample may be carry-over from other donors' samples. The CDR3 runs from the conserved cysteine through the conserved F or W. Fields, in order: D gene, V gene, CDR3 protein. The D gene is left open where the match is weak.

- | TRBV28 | CASTAYSYNEQFF
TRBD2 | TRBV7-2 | CAKAGLLAEVGDRETQYF
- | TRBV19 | CASSIDRGAQAFF
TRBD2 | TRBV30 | CAWLRDYPRGNEQFF
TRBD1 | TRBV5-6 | CASSVDRVSDTQYF
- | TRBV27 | CASSNTNYGYTF
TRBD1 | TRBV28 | CASSYFLGQRSYEQYF
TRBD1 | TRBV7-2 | CASSPGQPYSNQPQHF
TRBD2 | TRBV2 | CASKTSGSTDTQYF
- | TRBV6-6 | CASSQGQETQYF
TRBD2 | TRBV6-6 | CASMGRTSGRSDTQYF
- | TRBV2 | CASMRTVENTQYF
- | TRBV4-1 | CASSQSSGNTIYF
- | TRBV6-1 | CASGGALSSYEQYF
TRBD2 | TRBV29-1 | CSVETSGTYNEQFF
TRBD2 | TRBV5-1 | CASRSIAGAGTGELFF
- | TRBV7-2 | CASSLGGAAGTELFF
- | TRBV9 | CASSATDSYEQYF
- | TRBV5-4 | CASSLDNSPLHF
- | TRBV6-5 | CASRGWDGTYEQYF
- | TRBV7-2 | CASSLVTEVNTEAFF
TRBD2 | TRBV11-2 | CASSLELFGLAGGSSYEQYF
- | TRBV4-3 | CASSQDRLEGREQYF
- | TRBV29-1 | CSVGQGNTGELFF
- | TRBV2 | CASSRALEAFF
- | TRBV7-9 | CASSIKGGEGTEAFF
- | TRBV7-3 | CASSPVQTRYNEQFF
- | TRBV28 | CASSLGGQAHEQFF
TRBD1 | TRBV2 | CASSDNRGQAGELFF
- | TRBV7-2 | CASSSTTYNEQFF
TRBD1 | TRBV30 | CAWSGDRGNYGYTF
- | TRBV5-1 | CASSLASGSGNTEAFF
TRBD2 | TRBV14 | CASSPGLAGSNTGELFF
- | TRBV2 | CASWVGTYEQYF
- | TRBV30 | CAWSASPADTQYF
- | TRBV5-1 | CASSPGQAGTQYF
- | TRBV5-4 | CASSRGGHTFTDTQYF
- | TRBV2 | CASSRTDYEQYF
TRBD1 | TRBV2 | CASSGGTGIQQFF
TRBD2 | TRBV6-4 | CASSDRGGRPRAWHF
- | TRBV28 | CASSYMNSEQYF
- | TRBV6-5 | CASSYSSTISNTIYF
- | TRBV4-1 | CASSASADGNTIYF
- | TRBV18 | CASSPGTSAYEQYF